Presented here are 18 T cell receptor beta chains from one specimen sequenced in a study of T-cell reconstitution after alpha-beta-depleted transplantation in children. Unique molecular identifiers were built into the TCRbeta library. TCRdb re-called the PCR reads with MiXCR, one entry per CDR3 protein. This table has 330,000 or so distinct CDR3 sequences, approximately 10% appearing once. This specimen consisted of PBMCs from the stem cell graft donor, obtained from the stem cell graft. The receptors originated from a human donor who donated a stem cell graft to a child with acute lymphoblastic leukemia.

The chain employs TRBV5-1 and TRBJ2-5; D gene ambiguous. This CDR3 comprises 15 residues. Germline V CDR1 and CDR2: SGHRS, YFSETQ. Trimming stripped 4 bases from V and 3 bases from J, with 16 bases between. This CDR3 is CASSAYATAEETQYF. The CDR3 DNA reads as TGCGCCAGCAGCGCCTACGCAACGGCAGAAGAGACCCAGTACTTC.

The chain joins TRBV12-3 or TRBV12-4 to TRBJ1-2; a possible D gene is TRBD1 (5 bases). The ends were cut back, 0 bases at V and 4 bases at J, with 9 bases in the middle. CDR3 length: 14 amino acids. The CDR3 DNA reads as TGTGCCAGCAGTTTAGCCAGGGTTAGCTATGGCTACACCTTC. Protein sequence: CASSLARVSYGYTF.

This clonotype was seen a few times. This rearrangement joins TRBV3-1 to TRBJ1-2, with TRBD1 matching over 9 bases. Germline lookup yields CDR1 LGHDT and CDR2 YNNKEL (reference sequence). J gave up 5 bases and V 1 base, and 14 bases lay outside the gene matches. There are 18 residues in the CDR3. CDR3 protein: CASSQAFHEPGQGYGYTF. The CDR3 DNA sequence: TGTGCCAGCAGCCAAGCCTTCCACGAACCGGGACAGGGATATGGCTACACCTTC.

The J gene is TRBJ2-1, the V gene TRBV18; 10 bases are a match to TRBD2. CDR3 size: 16 residues. Losses at the gene ends were 0 bases for V and 6 bases for J; bases not matched to a gene: 5. CDR1 and CDR2 from the germline V gene are KGHSH and LQKENI. CDR3 residues: CASSPPRGLAPNEQFF. CDR3 nucleotides: TGTGCCAGCTCACCACCGAGGGGACTAGCGCCCAATGAGCAGTTCTTC.

The CDR3 loop is CASRWGLAGQSQYF. CDR3 nucleotides: TGTGCCAGCAGGTGGGGACTAGCGGGCCAGTCCCAGTATTTT. The chain joins TRBV12-3 or TRBV12-4 to TRBJ2-3, with 12 bases that match TRBD2. The CDR3 sequence is 14 residues long. V lost 6 bases and J lost 12; bases outside the gene matches: 10.

This rearrangement joins TRBV4-3 to TRBJ2-7; perhaps TRBD1 as D (6 bases). V lost 4 bases to trimming and J lost 3 bases, with 16 bases between them. The CDR3 is 15 residues long. Germline V gives CDR1 LGHNA, CDR2 YSLEER. CDR3 protein: CASSPSQGSFYEQYF. CDR3 DNA sequence: TGCGCCAGCAGCCCCTCGCAGGGGTCATTCTACGAGCAGTACTTC.

The rearrangement links TRBV5-1 to TRBJ1-4, with D uncertain. Germline lookup yields CDR1 SGHRS and CDR2 YFSETQ. This CDR3 contains 13 residues. V lost 1 base to trimming and J lost 5 bases, with 6 bases between them. The CDR3 reads CASSLYQNEKLFF. The CDR3 DNA is TGCGCCAGCAGCTTGTACCAGAATGAAAAACTGTTTTTT.

The genes are TRBV29-1 and TRBJ2-1; D is uncertain. The CDR3 spans 13 residues. Germline V lookup: CDR1 SQVTM, CDR2 ANQGSEA. Trimming took 4 bases from V and 0 from J, leaving 7 bases between them. CDR3 residues: CSVAVSSYNEQFF. In DNA, the CDR3 is TGCAGCGTTGCGGTGAGCTCCTACAATGAGCAGTTCTTC.

This clonotype was seen repeatedly, ten times or more. The chain employs TRBV6-5 and TRBJ2-1; 7 nucleotides line up with TRBD1. CDR1 is MNHEY, CDR2 SVGAGI, per germline. The J segment lost 4 bases and the V segment lost 3 bases, leaving 9 bases of the junction unmatched. The CDR3 covers 16 residues. DNA of the CDR3: TGTGCCAGCAGTTATTCCCAGGGGGAGAAATACAATGAGCAGTTCTTC. This gives the protein CASSYSQGEKYNEQFF.

The V gene is TRBV5-1, the J gene TRBJ2-7; 12 bases map to TRBD2. The CDR3 loop spans 18 amino acids. Trimming removed 0 bases from V and 4 bases from J; junction bases left unmatched: 11. CDR1 is SGHRS, CDR2 YFSETQ, per germline. The CDR3 is CASSLGTSGAVGVYEQYF. In DNA, the CDR3 is TGCGCCAGCAGCTTGGGGACTAGCGGGGCCGTTGGGGTATACGAGCAGTACTTC.

About this clonotype: The CDR3 does not close with the conserved phenylalanine or tryptophan, likely indicating a read error. The chain has TRBV11-2 and TRBJ2-3, with 10 bases fitting TRBD2. Germline CDR1 reads SGHAT; CDR2 reads FQNNGV. This CDR3 spans 19 amino acids. V dropped 5 bases and J dropped 0; count of bases not matched to a gene: 14. CDR3 residues: CASSLRPAGGVTSTDTQYL. CDR3 coding DNA: TGTGCCAGCAGCCTCCGCCCAGCGGGAGGGGTCACTAGCACAGATACGCAGTATCTT.

Ten or more counts support this clonotype. The junction and the germline gene differ at one end; a read error may be behind it. The rearrangement links TRBV7-7 to TRBJ2-5, with TRBD1 matching over 7 bases. The length of the CDR3 is 14 residues. Germline V gives CDR1 SSHAT, CDR2 FNYEAQ (reference sequence). This CDR3 reads CASSSSGQQETQYF. The CDR3 nucleotides are TGTGCTAGCAGCTCCTCGGGACAGCAAGAGACCCAGTACTTC.

This clonotype was counted a few times. The chain uses TRBV5-5 and TRBJ2-3; TRBD1 is a possible D gene (5 bases). Germline CDR1 is SGHKS and CDR2 is YYEKEE (reference sequence). The CDR3 sequence is 17 residues long. V was pared by 2 bases and J by 2 bases, with 18 bases between. CDR3 region: CASSLGVGVVHTDTQYF. CDR3 in DNA: TGTGCCAGCAGCTTAGGGGTGGGCGTCGTTCACACAGATACGCAGTATTTT. The full variable domain, its missing parts supplied by reference TRBV5-5 and TRBJ2-3, is DAGVTQSPTHLIKTRGQQVTLRCSPISGHKSVSWYQQVLGQGPQFIFQYYEKEERGRGNFPDRFSARQFPNYSSELNVNALLLGDSALYLCASSLGVGVVHTDTQYFGPGTRLTVL.

CDR3 bases: TGTGCCAGCAGCTTCGTAGCGGGAGGGGGAACCTACGAGCAGTACTTC. Translating gives CASSFVAGGGTYEQYF. The chain links TRBV7-2 to TRBJ2-7, with 11 bases matching TRBD2. From germline, CDR1 is SGHTA and CDR2 FQGNSA. Losses at the gene ends were 3 bases for V and 2 bases for J; bases not matched to a gene: 6. The CDR3 runs 16 residues.

The genes are TRBV30 and TRBJ2-2; the D gene is possibly TRBD1 (6 bases). CDR3 size: 14 residues. V lost 0 bases, J lost 4 bases, and 9 bases lay in between. The germline gives CDR1 GTSNPN, CDR2 SVGIG (reference sequence). The CDR3 region is CAWSVLGGTGELFF. CDR3 nucleotide sequence: TGTGCCTGGAGTGTACTAGGGGGCACCGGGGAGCTGTTTTTT.

The chain links TRBV20-1 to TRBJ1-5; TRBD1 might be the D (5 bases). This CDR3 comprises 13 residues. Trimming left V 1 base short and J 7 bases short, with 11 bases between. Germline V CDR1 and CDR2: DFQATT, SNEGSKA (reference sequence). CDR3 in DNA: TGCAGTGCTAGAGGGGGGTGGAGGCAGCCCCAGCATTTT. Its translation: CSARGGWRQPQHF.

This clonotype turned up a few times. This chain joins TRBV28 and TRBJ1-4; D perhaps matches TRBD1 (5 bases). V was clipped by 2 bases and J by 6 bases, with 7 bases between them. The germline CDR1 and CDR2 sequences are MDHEN and SYDVKM. This CDR3 region has 13 residues. The CDR3 sequence is CASSLQGHEKLFF. In DNA form, the CDR3 reads TGTGCCAGCAGTTTACAGGGCCATGAAAAACTGTTTTTT.

Judged by abundance, this clonotype is medium-sized (0.01 to 0.1%). The CDR3 is CASSQVRSLGETQYF. CDR3 bases: TGTGCCAGCAGCCAAGTGAGGTCTTTAGGAGAGACCCAGTACTTC. This rearrangement joins TRBV3-1 to TRBJ2-5, with D hard to call. There are 15 residues in the CDR3. The germline V and J ends were trimmed by 1 base and 4 bases, with 13 bases remaining between them. Germline assignment: CDR1 LGHDT and CDR2 YNNKEL (reference sequence).